This record covers a single T cell receptor (beta chain). Its target is unknown. The CDR3 loop spans 14 amino acids. Germline CDR1 SGHKS, CDR2 YYEKEE (reference sequence). V was cut by 0 bases and J by 2 bases, with 9 bases left in between. This sample was included in a study of cytomegalovirus exposure and HLA in healthy donors. From the 120-subject validation cohort, which was separate from the roughly 620-subject first cohort, the donors were drawn. Findings of the study overall: Overall, about 160 TCR beta chains were annotated as cytomegalovirus-associated. With high specificity and sensitivity, the classifier reportedly diagnosed cytomegalovirus status.

Libraries were prepared by immunoSEQ multiplex PCR; TCRdb keeps only in-frame clonotypes and omits some of them. The table shows over 120,000 clones, with approximately 94% occurring only once. Specimen: PBMCs. The rearrangement links TRBV5-5 to TRBJ2-7; D uncertain. This clonotype was sampled from a young man in good health and CMV-seropositive. Here the CDR3 reads CASSLGQAPYEQYF. For the CDR3, the DNA is TGTGCCAGCAGCTTGGGGCAGGCTCCCTACGAGCAGTACTTC.